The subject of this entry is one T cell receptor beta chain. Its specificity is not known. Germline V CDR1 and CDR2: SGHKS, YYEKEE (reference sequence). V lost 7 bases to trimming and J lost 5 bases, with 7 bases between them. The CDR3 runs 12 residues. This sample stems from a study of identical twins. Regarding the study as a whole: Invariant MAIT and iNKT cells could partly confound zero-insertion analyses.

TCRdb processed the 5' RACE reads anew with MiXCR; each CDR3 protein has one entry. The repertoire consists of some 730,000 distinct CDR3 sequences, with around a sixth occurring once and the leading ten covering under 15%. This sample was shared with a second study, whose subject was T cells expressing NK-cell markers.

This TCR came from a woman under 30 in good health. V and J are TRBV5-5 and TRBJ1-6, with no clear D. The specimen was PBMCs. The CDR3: CASGENNSPLHF. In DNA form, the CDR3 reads TGTGCCAGCGGCGAAAATAATTCACCCCTCCACTTT.